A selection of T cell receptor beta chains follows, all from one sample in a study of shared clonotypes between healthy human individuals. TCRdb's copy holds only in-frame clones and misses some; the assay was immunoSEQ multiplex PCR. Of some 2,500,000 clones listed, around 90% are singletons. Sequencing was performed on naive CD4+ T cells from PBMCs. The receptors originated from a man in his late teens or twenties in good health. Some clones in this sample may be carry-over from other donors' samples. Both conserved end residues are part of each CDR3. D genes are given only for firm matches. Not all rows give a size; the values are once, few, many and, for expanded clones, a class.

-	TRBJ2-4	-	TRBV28	TGTGCCAGCACACTCAGTGGGGGGCTCAAAAACATTCAGTACTTC	CASTLSGGLKNIQYF
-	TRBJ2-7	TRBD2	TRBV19	TGTGCCAGTAGTCAACTAGCGGGCCTTTCCTACGAGCAGTACTTC	CASSQLAGLSYEQYF
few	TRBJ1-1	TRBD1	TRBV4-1	TGCGCCAGCAGCCCGTACAGGGGTGCTGAAGCTTTCTTT	CASSPYRGAEAFF
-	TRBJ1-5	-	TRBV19	TGTGCCAGTAGTATGGAGGATCAGCCCCAGCATTTT	CASSMEDQPQHF
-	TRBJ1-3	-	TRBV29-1	TGCAGCGTCACTGCGCAGGGTCCGGGAAACACCATATATTTT	CSVTAQGPGNTIYF
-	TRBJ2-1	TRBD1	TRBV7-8	TGTGCCAGCAGCTTAGGGTTAGGGGGCGATGAGCAGTTCTTC	CASSLGLGGDEQFF
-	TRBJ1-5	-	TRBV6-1	TGTGCCAGCAGCTCGGGGGCCGGGGACCAGCCCCAGCATTTT	CASSSGAGDQPQHF
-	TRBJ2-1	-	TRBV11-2	TGTGCCAGCAGCCCAAGGGGCGACTCCTACAATGAGCAGTTCTTC	CASSPRGDSYNEQFF
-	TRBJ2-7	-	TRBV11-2	TGTGCCAGCAGCTTAGGTTCGGAGGAGAACGAGCAGTACTTC	CASSLGSEENEQYF
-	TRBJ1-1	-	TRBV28	TGTGCCAGCAGTTTAGATACCTACACTGAAGCTTTCTTT	CASSLDTYTEAFF
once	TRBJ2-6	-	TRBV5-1	TGCGCCAGCAGCTTTTTGAGGGAGCTAGGGTCTGGGGCCAACGTCCTGACTTTC	CASSFLRELGSGANVLTF
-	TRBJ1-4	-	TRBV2	TGTGCCAGCAGCGCCGGTACTGAAAAACTGTTTTTT	CASSAGTEKLFF
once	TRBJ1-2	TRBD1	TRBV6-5	TGTGCCAGCAGTCTACACAGGGGCGATGGCTATGGCTACACCTTC	CASSLHRGDGYGYTF
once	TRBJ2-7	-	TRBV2	TGTGCCAGCAGTGAGTGGGGGGGCGGGTCCTACGAGCAGTACTTC	CASSEWGGGSYEQYF
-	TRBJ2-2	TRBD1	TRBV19	TGTGCCTCACAGGACAGGACCACCGGGGAGCTGTTTTTT	CASQDRTTGELFF
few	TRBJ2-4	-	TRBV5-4	TGTGCCAGCAGCTTCAAGGGCACAGCCAAAAACATTCAGTACTTC	CASSFKGTAKNIQYF
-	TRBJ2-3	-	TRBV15	TGTGCCACCAGCAGAGATCGTTCGGGGACGGGCACAGATACGCAGTATTTT	CATSRDRSGTGTDTQYF
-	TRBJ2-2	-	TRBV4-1	TGCGCCAGCAGCAAGAGGGGGGAGCTGTTTTTT	CASSKRGELFF
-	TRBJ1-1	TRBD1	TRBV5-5	TGTGCCAGCAGTCCCCAGGGGGCGGCGGGCACTGAAGCTTTCTTT	CASSPQGAAGTEAFF
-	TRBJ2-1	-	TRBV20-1	TGCAGTGCTAGTAGACATGAGCAGTTCTTC	CSASRHEQFF
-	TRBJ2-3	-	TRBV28	TGTGCCAGCAGTTCGATCTTAGATACGCAGTATTTT	CASSSILDTQYF
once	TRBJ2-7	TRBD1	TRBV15	TGTGCCACCAGCAGCGAGACAGGGTTCGGGTACGAGCAGTACTTC	CATSSETGFGYEQYF
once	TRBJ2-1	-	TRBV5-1	TGCGCCAGCAGCAACCCAAGTAGCGACTTCAATGAGCAGTTCTTC	CASSNPSSDFNEQFF
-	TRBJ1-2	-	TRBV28	TGTGCCAGCAGCGCCGGGAGAAACTATGGCTACACCTTC	CASSAGRNYGYTF
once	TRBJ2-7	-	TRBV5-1	TGCGCCAGCAGCTTGGTCCCAGCGGAGACCTCCTACGAGCAGTACTTC	CASSLVPAETSYEQYF
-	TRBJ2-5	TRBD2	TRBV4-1	TGCGCCAGCAGCTACGTAGCGGGAGAGATAAAGACCCAGTACTTC	CASSYVAGEIKTQYF
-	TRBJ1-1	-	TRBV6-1	TGTGCCAGCAGTGACAAGGCAGGGAACACTGAAGCTTTCTTT	CASSDKAGNTEAFF
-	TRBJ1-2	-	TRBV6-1	TGTGCCAGCAGTGAGGCAGGGATGAATGGCTACACCTTC	CASSEAGMNGYTF
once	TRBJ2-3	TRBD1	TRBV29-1	TGCAGCGTTACAGGGGTATACACAGATACGCAGTATTTT	CSVTGVYTDTQYF
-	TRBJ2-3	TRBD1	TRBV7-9	TGTGCCAGCAGCCCAGGCAGGACAGGGGGCACAGATACGCAGTATTTT	CASSPGRTGGTDTQYF
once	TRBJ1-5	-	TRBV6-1	TGTGCCAGCAGTGGCCGATTACAGCCCCAGCATTTT	CASSGRLQPQHF
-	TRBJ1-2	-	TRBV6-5	TGTGCCAGCAGTTACGAGTCTTACTATGGCTACACCTTC	CASSYESYYGYTF
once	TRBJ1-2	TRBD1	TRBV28	TGTGCCAGCAGCCTAGGCCGACAGGGGACCTATGGCTACACCTTC	CASSLGRQGTYGYTF
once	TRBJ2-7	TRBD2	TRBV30	TGTGCCTGGGCAGTCGGGCTAGCGGGAGTTTACGAGCAGTACTTC	CAWAVGLAGVYEQYF
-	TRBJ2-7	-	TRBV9	TGTGCCAGCAGCGGAAACTCCGGGAGCTCCTACGAGCAGTACTTC	CASSGNSGSSYEQYF
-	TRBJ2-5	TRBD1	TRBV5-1	TGCGCCAGCAGCCCGGCCGGGACAGGGCAAGAGACCCAGTACTTC	CASSPAGTGQETQYF
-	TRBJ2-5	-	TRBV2	TGTGCCAGCAGTCCCCCAGGCAAGGACTTC	CASSPPGKDF
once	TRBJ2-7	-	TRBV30	TGTGCCTGGGGAATTGAGTACGAGCAGTACTTC	CAWGIEYEQYF
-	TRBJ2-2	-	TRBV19	TGTGCCAGTAGCTGGCAGGGGAATACCGGGGAGCTGTTTTTT	CASSWQGNTGELFF
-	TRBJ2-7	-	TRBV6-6	TGTGCCAGCAGTTACTCCCAACAAGGACAAACATACGAGCAGTACTTC	CASSYSQQGQTYEQYF
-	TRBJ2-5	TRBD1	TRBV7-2	TGTGCCAGCAGCCCCCCGGGACAGGGGAAGTACTTC	CASSPPGQGKYF
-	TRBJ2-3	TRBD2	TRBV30	TGTGCCATGGGGGGACAGCCAAGGTCAGCGGGAGGGCCAGATACGCAGTATTTT	CAMGGQPRSAGGPDTQYF
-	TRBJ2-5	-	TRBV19	TGTGCCAGTAGTATAACTAGTGGAGAGACCCAGTACTTC	CASSITSGETQYF
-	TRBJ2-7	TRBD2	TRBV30	TGTGCCTGGAACCGACTAGCGGGACCCTACGAGCAGTACTTC	CAWNRLAGPYEQYF
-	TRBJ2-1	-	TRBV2	TGTGCCAGCAGGAAGGACTACCACAATGAGCAGTTCTTC	CASRKDYHNEQFF
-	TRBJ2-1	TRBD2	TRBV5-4	TGTGCCAGCAGCGCGGGACTAGCGCCCTCCTACAATGAGCAGTTCTTC	CASSAGLAPSYNEQFF
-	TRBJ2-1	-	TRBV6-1	TGTGCCAGCAGAGTACTTGCCAGGGGAATTGAGCAGTTCTTC	CASRVLARGIEQFF
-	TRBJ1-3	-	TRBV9	TGTGCCAGCAGCGTAGATACAGGCACCATATATTTT	CASSVDTGTIYF
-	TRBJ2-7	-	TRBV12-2	TGTGCAAGTCGCCTAACGGTCGGGACAGGGTACGAGCAGTACTTC	CASRLTVGTGYEQYF
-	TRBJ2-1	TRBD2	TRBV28	TGTGCCAGCAGTTTTAGGGGCGGGAGGATCGATGAGCAGTTCTTC	CASSFRGGRIDEQFF
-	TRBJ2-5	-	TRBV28	TGTGCCAGCAGTCCCCCCCCCGGGGTACAAGAGACCCAGTACTTC	CASSPPPGVQETQYF
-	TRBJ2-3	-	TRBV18	TGTGCCAGCTCACCACCTTTAGCCACAGATACGCAGTATTTT	CASSPPLATDTQYF